This TCR beta chain appears in the sequencing data of a study of T cell responses to AZD1222 COVID-19 vaccine. About this clone: Its antigen is unknown.

Study outcomes and limitations: The peak T cell response came first, and repertoires were sampled only after it. Following two doses of AZD1222, Spike-specific TCR breadth and depth rose.

Some clones are missing from TCRdb's copy, which holds only in-frame ones; the method was immunoSEQ multiplex PCR. The data show about 160,000 clones, more than 85% seen once. The junction had 18 bases not matched to a gene; V was cut back by 3 bases and J by 5 bases. The CDR3 covers 19 residues. Germline V lookup: CDR1 PRHDT, CDR2 FYEKMQ (reference sequence). This specimen was peripheral blood, taken 28 days after the second AZD1222 dose. The chain combines TRBV13 with TRBJ1-4; 7 nucleotides line up with TRBD1. This clonotype originated in an adult who received the AZD1222 COVID-19 vaccine. In DNA, the CDR3 is TGTGCCAGCAGCTTGGCGTTTGCCAGTTGGACAGGACAAAATGAAAAACTGTTTTTT. This gives the protein CASSLAFASWTGQNEKLFF.